Following are 27 T cell receptor delta chains from one sample sequenced in a study of γδ T cells in repeated Plasmodium falciparum infection. Gammadelta T cells were flow-sorted from PBMC into Vgamma9/Vdelta2+ and Vdelta2-negative populations for bulk analysis. TCRdb ran CATT on the multiplex PCR reads. Counted here are about 93,000 delta-chain clones, 0.85% to 1% occurring once; the ten biggest clones make up around a tenth. Sequences were obtained from gamma-delta T cells from blood. Receptors were obtained from a pool of human donors (malaria-infected and uninfected, not separated).

Points on this clone: The amino acid sequence in TCRdb belongs to a much larger clone and departs from this DNA's translation at residue 3, likely a sequencing read error; the sequence shown is translated from the DNA. The J gene is TRDJ1, the V gene TRDV1; 10 nucleotides match TRDD3. TCRdb does not report a J gene; here it was assigned by matching the DNA to germline references. The CDR3 extends over 18 amino acids. Per the germline V gene, CDR1 is TSWWSYY and CDR2 is QGS. V lost 10 bases and J lost 0; bases outside the gene matches: 17. CDR3 nucleotide sequence: TGTGCTCCCCTACCGTCCTACGGGGGATACGGGTACACCGATAAACTCATCTTT. This encodes CAPLPSYGGYGYTDKLIF.

As to this clone: The mismatch at residue 17 between this DNA's translation and the TCRdb protein of a much larger clone likely reflects a read error; the protein shown is translated from the DNA. The V gene was identified as TRDV2, while no J gene was called; the DNA was not compared with TRDD3, the D call given in the table. This CDR3 has 19 residues. Looked up from germline, CDR1 is GEAIGNYY and CDR2 is EKD. This chain's CDR3 is CACDTIPVLGDTGSDKPIF. CDR3 in DNA: TGTGCCTGTGACACGATCCCGGTACTGGGGGATACTGGGTCCGATAAACCCATCTTT.

Details on this clone: This probably arose from a read error, given a far larger clone one base away. Other DNA sequences within the sample encode an identical CDR3. The genes are TRDV1 and TRDJ2; TRDD3 agrees at 8 bases. The germline gives CDR1 TSWWSYY, CDR2 QGS. The CDR3 covers 24 residues. V shed 4 bases, J shed 5 bases, and the junction held 33 bases outside the gene matches. The CDR3 sequence is CALGVTPTPRVLGVLRGSTAQLFF. For the CDR3, the DNA is TGTGCTCTTGGGGTCACTCCTACGCCGAGGGTACTGGGGGTTCTCCGCGGCTCTACAGCACAACTCTTCTTT.

Remarks on this clone: The protein in TCRdb stems from a much larger clone and differs at residue 5 from this DNA's translation, likely a read error; here the protein is translated from the DNA. In DNA, the CDR3 is TGTGCCTGTGACCCCGTCTCGGGATACGCGGGGTACACCGATAAACTCATCTTT. Encoded protein: CACDPVSGYAGYTDKLIF. J is TRDJ1 and V is TRDV2; 8 nucleotides agree with TRDD3. TCRdb supplies no J gene; here it was assigned by aligning the nucleotide sequence to germline. Germline CDR1 reads GEAIGNYY; CDR2 reads EKD. This CDR3 is 18 amino acids long. Trimming took 3 bases from V and 0 from J; bases not matched to a gene: 14.

The V and J genes are TRDV2 and TRDJ1; D unresolved. Assignment of the J gene here rests on matching the DNA to germline, because TCRdb gives none. The germline V gene encodes CDR1 GEAIGNYY and CDR2 EKD. Trimming removed 0 bases from V and 0 bases from J, with 19 bases in between. CDR3 length equals 18 residues. CDR3 nucleotides: TGTGCCTGTGACACCGTCACGAACTTGGCCGCGTACACCGATAAACTCATCTTT. Its protein is CACDTVTNLAAYTDKLIF.

This clone counts as medium-sized. The CDR3 bases are TGTGCCTGTGACACCGTAGTTCTGGGGGATACGAGCTCCTGGGACACCCGACAGATGTTTTTC. It yields the protein CACDTVVLGDTSSWDTRQMFF. The chain joins TRDV2 to TRDJ3; 12 bases fit TRDD3. Germline V gene data show CDR1 as GEAIGNYY and CDR2 as EKD. This CDR3 region has 21 residues. J lost 0 bases, V lost 0 bases, and 8 bases had no gene match.

This clone was observed many times. The identical CDR3 is also encoded by other nucleotide sequences in the sample. V and J are TRDV1 and TRDJ1; 10 bases are shared with TRDD3. Germline lookup yields CDR1 TSWWSYY and CDR2 QGS. The junction had 25 bases not matched to a gene; V was cut back by 4 bases and J by 2 bases. The CDR3 covers 22 residues. CDR3 sequence: CALGGLHHPFLLGDIGTDKLIF. The DNA of the CDR3 is TGTGCTCTTGGGGGACTCCATCACCCTTTCCTGCTGGGGGATATAGGGACCGATAAACTCATCTTT.

On this clone: The protein TCRdb gives is from a much larger clone and does not agree with this DNA's translation at residue 12, likely a read error; the protein shown here comes from the DNA. This chain uses TRDV1 with TRDJ1; the match to TRDD3 covers 10 bases. The CDR3 runs to 17 residues. V lost 7 bases to trimming and J lost 3 bases; unmatched junction nucleotides: 14. Per the germline V gene, CDR1 is TSWWSYY and CDR2 is QGS. The CDR3 coding sequence is TGTGCTCTTGCGACTCTCCTACGGGGGATACGACCCGATAAACTCATCTTT. It is translated as CALATLLRGIRPDKLIF.

On this clone itself: TCRdb attributes to this sequence the protein of a much larger clone, which differs from the DNA translation at residue 5; a read error is likely, and the protein displayed is translated from the DNA. The chain employs TRDV2 and TRDJ1, with 9 bases aligning to TRDD3. The J gene, missing from TCRdb, was assigned here through DNA to germline matching. Germline V gene sequence: CDR1 GEAIGNYY, CDR2 EKD. J gave up 0 bases and V 3 bases, and 13 bases lay outside the gene matches. This CDR3 comprises 18 residues. CDR3 protein: CACDSLEGLGDDTDKLIF. CDR3 in DNA: TGTGCCTGTGACTCTTTGGAAGGACTGGGGGACGACACCGATAAACTCATCTTT.

This clone was seen a handful of times. The protein that TCRdb holds for this DNA derives from a much larger clone and differs from the translated DNA at residue 8, which likely indicates a read error; the protein shown here is translated from the DNA. This sequence joins TRDV1 and TRDJ1; D is unclear. Because TCRdb records no J gene, it was assigned here through a match of the DNA to germline. CDR1 and CDR2 (germline): TSWWSYY, QGS. V lost 4 bases to trimming and J lost 4 bases, with 10 bases between them. This CDR3 region has 13 residues. The CDR3 nucleotides are TGTGCTCTTGGGGCATCGCCCCGCGATAAACTCATCTTT. Amino acids: CALGASPRDKLIF.

This clone was picked up many times. TCRdb's entry gives the protein of a much larger clone, which mismatches this DNA's translation at residue 6, likely from a read error; the protein reported here is translated from the DNA. J is TRDJ1 and V is TRDV2; D possibly corresponds to TRDD3 (6 bases). The J gene comes from matching the DNA to germline here; TCRdb lacks it. Germline V gene sequence: CDR1 GEAIGNYY, CDR2 EKD. The length of the CDR3 is 21 residues. V was cut by 0 bases and J by 6 bases, with 34 bases left in between. CDR3 DNA sequence: TGTGCCTGTGACACCGCGTACGTAGGGGATCGCCGAGGGTTAGCGACTCATAAACTCATCTTT. Amino acid sequence: CACDTAYVGDRRGLATHKLIF.

This clone was seen ten or more times. The TCRdb record carries a much larger clone's protein, which differs from this DNA's translation at residue 8; a read error is the likely cause, and the protein listed here is the DNA translation. The chain has TRDV2 and TRDJ1; TRDD3 agrees at 7 bases. Matching the DNA to germline supplied the J gene, which TCRdb does not give. The CDR3 length is 15 residues. The germline CDR1 and CDR2 sequences are GEAIGNYY and EKD. V gave up 5 bases and J gave up 5 bases; unmatched junction bases: 13. CDR3 coding DNA: TGTGCCTGTGTCGAACTGGGGAATCGGGAGGATAAACTCATCTTT. Amino acids: CACVELGNREDKLIF.

This clone appeared a few times. The protein TCRdb lists belongs to a much larger clone and differs from this DNA's translation at residue 21, which points to a read error; the protein shown is made from the DNA. The V gene is TRDV1, but the J gene lacks a call; the table's TRDD3 call for D was not verified on the DNA. CDR3 length: 23 amino acids. Germline CDR1 and CDR2: TSWWSYY and QGS. CDR3 bases: TGTGCTCTTGGGCATAATCAGATCGTGGGCCCTAGTAGTACAAACTGGGGGATACAGGAACCCATCTTT. Protein product: CALGHNQIVGPSSTNWGIQEPIF.

This clone has only a few counts. TCRdb lists the protein of a much larger clone for this DNA, which differs at residue 15, so this is likely a read error; the protein given here is translated from the DNA itself. The V gene is TRDV2, the J gene TRDJ1; TRDD3 matches at 13 bases. Here the J gene came from matching the DNA to germline, since TCRdb omits it. CDR1 is GEAIGNYY, CDR2 EKD, per germline. The CDR3 sequence is 18 residues long. The CDR3 DNA follows: TGTGCCTGTGACCCCTACTGGGGGATACGGACTGGAACCGATGAACTCATCTTT. Translating gives CACDPYWGIRTGTDELIF.

This clone turned up a few times. A far larger clone is only one base removed, so a read error is likely. Other nucleotide sequences in the sample specify the same CDR3. Called V gene: TRDV1; the J gene was not called; the table's D call, TRDD3, has no DNA check behind it. Germline V gives CDR1 TSWWSYY, CDR2 QGS. The CDR3 spans 16 residues. The CDR3 reads CALGEFGGSYTDKLIF. As DNA, the CDR3 is TGTGCTCTTGGGGAATTTGGGGGATCCTACACCGATAAACTAATCTTT.

There are many counts of this clone. The chain recombines TRDV1 with TRDJ1, with TRDD3 identical over 8 bases. TCRdb supplies no J gene; here it was assigned by aligning the nucleotide sequence to germline. This CDR3 has 23 residues. V shed 5 bases, J shed 7 bases, and the junction held 36 bases outside the gene matches. Germline loops: CDR1 TSWWSYY, CDR2 QGS. CDR3 in DNA: TGTGCTCTTGGGACCCCGCCTTTCTTGGGCTTCGGACTGGGGGTCGCACCCACTGGTAAACTCATCTTT. It is translated as CALGTPPFLGFGLGVAPTGKLIF.

This clone appeared a few times. The protein that TCRdb holds for this DNA derives from a much larger clone and differs from the translated DNA at residue 15, which likely indicates a read error; the protein shown here is translated from the DNA. The chain employs TRDV2 and TRDJ1, with D perhaps TRDD3 (6 bases). The J gene is absent in TCRdb and was assigned here via DNA matching to germline. The CDR3 totals 18 residues. Germline values: CDR1 GEAIGNYY, CDR2 EKD. V lost 1 base, J lost 8 bases, and 28 bases lay in between. CDR3 residues: CACDTVLSLGASETKLIF. The CDR3 bases are TGTGCCTGTGACACTGTATTATCTTTGGGGGCTAGCGAGACCAAACTCATCTTT.

Of note for this clone: The TCRdb protein comes from a much larger clone and disagrees with this DNA's translation at residue 5, likely due to a read error; the protein given here is derived from the DNA. The V gene is TRDV2, the J gene TRDJ1; TRDD3 matches 8 bases. The J gene was not available in TCRdb and was assigned here by matching the DNA to germline segments. The CDR3 has 16 residues. Germline values: CDR1 GEAIGNYY, CDR2 EKD. The V segment lost 3 bases and the J segment 2 bases; nucleotides outside the gene matches: 10. The chain's CDR3 is CACDAVLGGGTDKLIF. In nucleotides, the CDR3 is TGTGCCTGTGACGCCGTACTGGGGGGAGGAACCGATAAACTCATCTTT.

This clone was detected a few times. The mismatch at residue 16 between this DNA's translation and the TCRdb protein of a much larger clone likely reflects a read error; the protein shown is translated from the DNA. The J segment was not called; the V segment is TRDV2; no DNA check was done on the table's D call, TRDD3. The CDR3 spans 17 residues. Germline loops: CDR1 GEAIGNYY, CDR2 EKD. The CDR3 region is CACDTVSSGGYTDKLTF. In DNA, the CDR3 is TGTGCCTGTGACACCGTGTCGTCCGGGGGCTACACCGATAAACTCACCTTT.

This clone appeared a few times. One base separates it from a far larger clone, so it is likely a read error. This same CDR3 is encoded by further DNA sequences in the sample. The gene calls are TRDV2 and TRDJ3; possibly TRDD3 for D (6 bases). The J gene, missing from TCRdb, was assigned here through DNA to germline matching. The CDR3 runs to 20 residues. The germline gives CDR1 GEAIGNYY, CDR2 EKD. The CDR3 spells CACDTVITGGTARDTRQMFF. The CDR3 DNA reads TGTGCCTGTGACACCGTAATTACGGGGGGAACCGCCCGGGACACCCGGCAGATGTTTTTC.

This clone was counted between two and nine times. TCRdb records a much larger clone's protein for this DNA, with a difference at residue 5 that likely arises from a read error; the protein given is the translation of the DNA. The chain joins TRDV1 to TRDJ1; TRDD3 aligns across 8 bases. The J segment lost 3 bases and the V segment lost 6 bases, leaving 24 bases of the junction unmatched. Germline V gene data show CDR1 as TSWWSYY and CDR2 as QGS. The length of the CDR3 is 20 residues. This CDR3 reads CALGFLLRVLGVPEADKLIF. CDR3 DNA sequence: TGTGCTCTTGGATTCCTCCTACGGGTACTGGGGGTCCCTGAGGCCGATAAACTCATCTTT.

This clone appeared a few times. The protein in TCRdb stems from a much larger clone and differs at residue 13 from this DNA's translation, likely a read error; here the protein is translated from the DNA. The chain carries TRDV2 and TRDJ1; D is perhaps TRDD2 or TRDD3 (5 bases each). TCRdb carries no J gene annotation; the J gene was assigned here by matching the DNA with germline. Trimming removed 0 bases at V and 0 bases at J, with 25 bases between. This CDR3 is 20 amino acids long. The germline V gene encodes CDR1 GEAIGNYY and CDR2 EKD. CDR3 loop: CACDTVGTGPLVPYTDKLIF. In nucleotides, the CDR3 is TGTGCCTGTGACACCGTGGGTACTGGTCCACTTGTTCCTTACACCGATAAACTCATCTTT.

This clone occurred a few times. The translation of this DNA and the TCRdb protein of a much larger clone differ at residue 9, probably owing to a read error; the protein shown here is translated from the DNA. The chain links TRDV1 to TRDJ1, with D possibly matching TRDD2 (6 bases). The J gene was not available in TCRdb and was assigned here by matching the DNA to germline segments. This CDR3 region has 13 residues. Germline lookup yields CDR1 TSWWSYY and CDR2 QGS. For the CDR3, the DNA is TGTGCTCTATTCCTATTGAACACCAATAAACTCATCTTT. The encoded protein is CALFLLNTNKLIF.

With regard to this clone: The protein recorded in TCRdb matches a much larger clone and deviates from this DNA's translation at residue 9, suggesting a read error; the protein here is obtained by translating the DNA. The DNA of the CDR3 is TGTGCCTGTGACTTGGCGCTACTGAGGGTTATCACCGATAAACTCATCTTT. This gives the protein CACDLALLRVITDKLIF. The chain has TRDV2 and TRDJ1, with D hard to call. The J gene, absent from TCRdb, was called here by matching the DNA to germline. The CDR3 runs to 17 residues. Germline assignment: CDR1 GEAIGNYY and CDR2 EKD. Trimming pared 3 bases from V and 1 base from J, leaving 20 bases between.

This clone came up many times. The TCRdb protein comes from a much larger clone and disagrees with this DNA's translation at residue 13, likely due to a read error; the protein given here is derived from the DNA. The chain employs TRDV1 and TRDJ1, with 8 nucleotides matching TRDD3. TCRdb is silent on the J gene; assignment here came from matching the DNA to germline. The CDR3 is made up of 18 amino acids. Losses at the gene ends were 2 bases for V and 3 bases for J; bases not matched to a gene: 14. Germline CDR1 is TSWWSYY and CDR2 is QGS. The CDR3 bases are TGTGCTCTTGGGGAAAGCCCCCTGTACTGGGGGTCTGCCGATAAACTCATCTTT. This sequence encodes CALGESPLYWGSADKLIF.

This clone was observed a handful of times. This DNA translates differently at residue 22 from the TCRdb protein, which is that of a much larger clone; a read error is likely, and the protein shown is the DNA's own translation. The chain links TRDV1 to TRDJ3; 12 nucleotides line up with TRDD3. Germline V gene data show CDR1 as TSWWSYY and CDR2 as QGS. The CDR3 runs 28 residues. CDR3 sequence (DNA): TGTGCTCTTGGGGAAGGGCGCGCGGTCCCCTATACTGGGGGATACTCAGGCCGGAAAACCTGGGGCACCCGACAGATGTTTTTC. Translated, it gives CALGEGRAVPYTGGYSGRKTWGTRQMFF.

This clone was observed a few times. A far larger clone is off by one base, so a read error is likely. Other DNA variants within this sample encode the same CDR3. For the CDR3, the DNA is TGTGCTCTAGGGATTCGCAACGTCCGTCCTACCTTACTGGGGGACCTAAGAGGTAAACTCATCTTT. Residues: CALGIRNVRPTLLGDLRGKLIF. The V gene is TRDV1, the J gene TRDJ1, with TRDD3 matching over 9 bases. TCRdb does not report a J gene; here it was assigned by matching the DNA to germline references. J was trimmed by 7 bases and V by 9 bases; bases with no gene match: 36. The CDR3 consists of 22 residues. CDR1 is TSWWSYY, CDR2 QGS, per germline.